This entry concerns a single TCR beta chain. CDR1 is KGHSH and CDR2 is LQKENI in the germline V gene. There are 13 residues in the CDR3. With 5 bases removed from V and 0 bases from J, the gap between germline ends came to 7 bases. The isolated RNA, all of it, was reverse transcribed, so expressed TCRB transcripts were what got sequenced. Each sample of naive, central memory or regulatory T cells had, on average, about 3.6 million reads. Clones were sequenced by immunoSEQ multiplex PCR, and TCRdb holds only the in-frame ones, with some missing. The repertoire consists of hundreds of thousands of clones, with 15% to 20% occurring once and the leading ten covering 0.02% to 0.025%. This record comes from a study of beta chain features in type 1 diabetes.

Material: naive CD4+ T cells from blood. This rearrangement joins TRBV18 to TRBJ2-5, with a weak D call TRBD1 (5 bases). The receptor was derived from a woman aged 18-29 years in good health. The CDR3 coding sequence is TGTGCCAGCTCAATCAGGGACCAAGAGACCCAGTACTTC. It yields the protein CASSIRDQETQYF.